A single sample gave rise to the 16 T cell receptor beta chains below, sequenced in a study of cytomegalovirus exposure and HLA in healthy donors. PCR was performed using 60 Vbeta and 13 Jbeta primers. Method: immunoSEQ multiplex PCR; TCRdb's copy keeps in-frame clones and lacks some. This repertoire includes tens of thousands of clones. The sequenced sample consisted of PBMCs. The source is a man aged 30 to 45 in good health and CMV-seronegative.

The chain is built from TRBV29-1 and TRBJ2-7, with 9 bases fitting TRBD2. CDR1 is SQVTM, CDR2 ANQGSEA, per germline. CDR3 length: 13 residues. V shed 2 bases, J shed 3 bases, and the junction held 2 bases outside the gene matches. CDR3 coding DNA: TGCAGCGTTGAACTAGCGGGATACTACGAGCAGTACTTC. Translating gives CSVELAGYYEQYF.

The gene calls are TRBV5-1 and TRBJ2-7; TRBD1 matches at 9 bases. The germline V gene encodes CDR1 SGHRS and CDR2 YFSETQ. The CDR3 totals 15 residues. The ends lost 3 bases at V and 4 bases at J; junction bases unmatched: 8. CDR3 in DNA: TGCGCCAGCAGCTCCGGCACAGGGGGCGGGTACGAGCAGTACTTC. The encoded protein is CASSSGTGGGYEQYF.

The chain couples TRBV6-6 to TRBJ2-7; a weak D match, TRBD1 (5 bases). There are 12 residues in the CDR3. CDR1 MNHNY and CDR2 SVGAGI come from the germline V gene (reference sequence). Trimming stripped 10 bases from V and 1 base from J, with 11 bases between. This CDR3 is CATSTGSYEQYF. DNA for the CDR3: TGTGCCACCTCTACAGGATCCTACGAGCAGTACTTC.

V gene TRBV28 combines with J gene TRBJ2-1, with 11 bases that match TRBD1. Germline CDR1 MDHEN, CDR2 SYDVKM. The ends lost 4 bases at V and 10 bases at J; junction bases unmatched: 9. The CDR3 extends over 15 amino acids. The CDR3 region has the DNA TGTGCCAGCAGTTCCGGACAGGGGGCGGGTATGGAGCAGTTCTTC. Amino acid sequence: CASSSGQGAGMEQFF.

The J gene is TRBJ1-1, the V gene TRBV27; 8 nucleotides agree with TRBD1. CDR3 length: 15 amino acids. V lost 5 bases, J lost 0 bases, and 5 bases stayed unmatched. Germline loops: CDR1 MNHEY, CDR2 SMNVEV (reference sequence). For the CDR3, the DNA is TGTGCCAGCAGTCCCCGGACAGGGTTGAACACTGAAGCTTTCTTT. This translates into CASSPRTGLNTEAFF.

The rearrangement uses TRBV11-1 and TRBJ1-1; D might be TRBD1 (5 bases). Between the trimmed V and J ends, which lost 0 bases and 5 bases, there was a span of 10 bases. Germline V lookup: CDR1 SGHAT, CDR2 FQDESV (reference sequence). The CDR3 sequence is 14 residues long. CDR3 amino acids: CASSLAPGRTEAFF. CDR3 DNA: TGTGCCAGCAGCTTAGCGCCAGGGAGGACTGAAGCTTTCTTT.

For this clone: One end of the junction fails to match germline, which may point to a read error. The CDR3 DNA follows: TGCGTCAGCAGCCATAATCTCCACATAGACAGGGGCGAAGGCTACACCTTC. Translation: CVSSHNLHIDRGEGYTF. J is TRBJ1-2 and V is TRBV4-1; TRBD1 aligns across 8 bases. Germline lookup yields CDR1 MGHRA and CDR2 YSYEKL. CDR3 length equals 17 residues.

The chain combines TRBV29-1 with TRBJ2-3; D is possibly TRBD1 (6 bases). This CDR3 contains 12 residues. Germline V gene sequence: CDR1 SQVTM, CDR2 ANQGSEA. Trimming left V 6 bases short and J 4 bases short, with 11 bases between. The CDR3 sequence is CSVETGADTQYF. The CDR3 coding sequence is TGCAGCGTGGAGACAGGCGCAGATACGCAGTATTTT.

The chain links TRBV4-3 to TRBJ1-5; TRBD1 matches 10 bases. The CDR3 runs 18 residues. CDR1 is LGHNA and CDR2 is YSLEER in the germline V gene. With 0 bases clipped from V and 6 bases from J, the junction kept 11 bases outside the gene matches. The CDR3 DNA reads as TGCGCCAGCAGCCAAGATCGTATCGGGACAGGGGTGACTCAGCCCCAGCATTTT. This encodes CASSQDRIGTGVTQPQHF.

The chain combines TRBV28 with TRBJ2-7, with TRBD2 identical over 12 bases. With V trimmed by 6 bases and J by 4 bases, 4 bases remained unmatched. CDR3 size: 14 residues. CDR1 and CDR2 (germline): MDHEN, SYDVKM. The CDR3 DNA sequence: TGTGCCAGCAGACGGACTAGCGGGACTTACGAGCAGTACTTC. Protein product: CASRRTSGTYEQYF.

The rearrangement links TRBV9 to TRBJ1-1; D is perhaps TRBD1 (6 bases). The germline CDR1 and CDR2 sequences are SGDLS and YYNGEE. V lost 0 bases to trimming and J lost 5 bases, with 20 bases between them. This CDR3 contains 17 residues. CDR3 sequence: CASSVAIQGRSQTEAFF. The CDR3 coding sequence is TGTGCCAGCAGCGTAGCCATACAGGGTAGGAGTCAGACTGAAGCTTTCTTT.

V and J are TRBV18 and TRBJ2-7, with 7 bases identical to TRBD1. CDR3 size: 13 residues. The germline CDR1 and CDR2 sequences are KGHSH and LQKENI. V was pared by 4 bases and J by 5 bases, with 5 bases of the junction left unmatched. The CDR3 DNA is TGTGCCAGCTCACGAACAGGGGACCACGAGCAGTACTTC. Its translation is CASSRTGDHEQYF.

The chain carries TRBV11-1 and TRBJ2-1; TRBD1 matches at 7 bases. J lost 7 bases, V lost 1 base, and 4 bases had no gene match. Germline V gives CDR1 SGHAT, CDR2 FQDESV (reference sequence). The CDR3 consists of 14 residues. CDR3 in amino acids: CASSLGAQGNEQFF. DNA for the CDR3: TGTGCCAGCAGCTTAGGGGCACAGGGGAATGAGCAGTTCTTC.

The chain uses TRBV11-3 and TRBJ2-2, with a possible D match to TRBD1 (5 bases). Germline V gene lookup returns CDR1 SGHNT and CDR2 YENEEA. Trimming removed 0 bases at V and 3 bases at J, with 5 bases between. The CDR3 is made up of 14 amino acids. Written as DNA, the CDR3 is TGTGCCAGCAGCTTAGACAGGGACACCGGGGAGCTGTTTTTT. This codes for CASSLDRDTGELFF.

V is TRBV6-1 and J is TRBJ2-7, with 11 bases aligning to TRBD1. Germline V gene lookup returns CDR1 MNHNS and CDR2 SASEGT. CDR3 length: 16 residues. Unmatched junction bases numbered 7, after V lost 3 bases and J lost 3 bases. CDR3 sequence (DNA): TGTGCCAGCAGTGATGTGGCAGGGACAGGGGGCTACGAGCAGTACTTC. Its protein is CASSDVAGTGGYEQYF.

The gene calls are TRBV6-1 and TRBJ2-7; a possible D gene is TRBD2 (5 bases). Germline lookup yields CDR1 MNHNS and CDR2 SASEGT. The CDR3 is 14 amino acids. V dropped 2 bases and J dropped 7 bases, with 15 bases sitting between them. CDR3: CASSENVGAWEQYF. The CDR3 DNA reads TGTGCCAGCAGTGAAAATGTGGGAGCTTGGGAGCAGTACTTC.